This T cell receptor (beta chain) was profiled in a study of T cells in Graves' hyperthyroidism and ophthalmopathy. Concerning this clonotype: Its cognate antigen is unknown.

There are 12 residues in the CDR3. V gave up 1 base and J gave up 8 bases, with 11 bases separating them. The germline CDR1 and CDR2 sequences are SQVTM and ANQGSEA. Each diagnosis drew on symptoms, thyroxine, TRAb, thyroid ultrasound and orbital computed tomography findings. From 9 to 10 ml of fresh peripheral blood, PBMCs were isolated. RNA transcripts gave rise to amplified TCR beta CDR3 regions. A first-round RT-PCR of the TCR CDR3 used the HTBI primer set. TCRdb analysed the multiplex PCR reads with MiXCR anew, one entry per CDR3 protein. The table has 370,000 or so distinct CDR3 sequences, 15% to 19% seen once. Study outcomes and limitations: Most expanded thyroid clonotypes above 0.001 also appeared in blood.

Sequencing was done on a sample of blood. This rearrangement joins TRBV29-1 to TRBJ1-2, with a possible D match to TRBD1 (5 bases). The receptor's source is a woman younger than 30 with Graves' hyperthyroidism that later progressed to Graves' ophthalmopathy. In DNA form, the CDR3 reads TGCAGCGTTGAAGGCGGGGGGATGGGCTACACCTTC. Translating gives CSVEGGGMGYTF.